This T cell receptor (beta chain) appears in the sequencing data of a study of T cells in Graves' hyperthyroidism and ophthalmopathy. It was RNA transcripts that yielded the amplified TCR beta CDR3 regions. With the HTBI primer set, the TCR CDR3 went through a first round of RT-PCR. From the multiplex PCR reads, TCRdb called clonotypes with MiXCR, one entry per CDR3 protein. The data contain hundreds of thousands of distinct CDR3 sequences, around 15% of them seen just once; the ten biggest clones take up 9.5% to 13%. The CDR3 has 14 residues. The germline V gene has CDR1 LNHDA and CDR2 SQIVND (reference sequence). V shed 3 bases and J shed 4 bases, with 10 bases lying between them.

The J gene is TRBJ1-5, the V gene TRBV19; possibly TRBD1 for D (5 bases). The sequence came from a young woman with Graves' hyperthyroidism. Source material: blood. The CDR3: CASSIRGLNQPQHF. In DNA, the CDR3 is TGTGCCAGTAGTATCCGGGGCCTGAATCAGCCCCAGCATTTT.